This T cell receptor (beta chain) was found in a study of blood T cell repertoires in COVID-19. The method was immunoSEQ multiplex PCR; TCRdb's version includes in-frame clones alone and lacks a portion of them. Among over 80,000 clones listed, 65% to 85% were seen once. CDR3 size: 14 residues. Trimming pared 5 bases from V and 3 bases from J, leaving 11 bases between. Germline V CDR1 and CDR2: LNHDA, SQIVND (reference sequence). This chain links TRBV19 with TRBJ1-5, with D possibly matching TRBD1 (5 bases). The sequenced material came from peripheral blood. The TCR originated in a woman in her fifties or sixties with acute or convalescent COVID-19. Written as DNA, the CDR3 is TGTGCCAGTAGTCTTCGTGGGGCCAATCAGCCCCAGCATTTT. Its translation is CASSLRGANQPQHF.